This T cell receptor (beta chain) is from a study of blood T cell repertoires in COVID-19. Overall study: Acute and convalescent COVID-19 samples came from the United States, Italy and Spain. From T cells, B-cell-depleted T cells, or PBMCs came the material, which was cDNA or gDNA.

Some clones are missing from TCRdb's copy, which holds only in-frame ones; the method was immunoSEQ multiplex PCR. This table has under 300,000 clones, about 83% appearing once. V was shortened by 5 bases and J by 3 bases, with 11 bases between the two germline ends. CDR3 size: 13 residues. Germline CDR1 SEHNR, CDR2 FQNEAQ (reference sequence). Source material: peripheral blood. The sequence derives from a man in his thirties or forties who had recovered from COVID-19. The chain links TRBV7-9 to TRBJ2-7; D not resolved. In DNA form, the CDR3 reads TGTGCCAGCAGCCCCCAGGAAAGCTACGAGCAGTACTTC. Protein product: CASSPQESYEQYF. Full variable domain (outside the CDR3, taken from reference TRBV7-9 and TRBJ2-7): DTGVSQNPRHKITKRGQNVTFRCDPISEHNRLYWYRQTLGQGPEFLTYFQNEAQLEKSRLLSDRFSAERPKGSFSTLEIQRTEQGDSAMYLCASSPQESYEQYFGPGTRLTVT.